A selection of T cell receptor beta chains follows, all from one sample in a study of blood T cell repertoires in COVID-19. Produced via immunoSEQ multiplex PCR; TCRdb's table is partial and in-frame only. Altogether some 310,000 clones are present, 90% being singletons, with the ten largest covering 2.9%. Source material: peripheral blood. These receptors originate from a woman in her 30s with COVID-19, enrolled during active disease. CDR3s include the opening cysteine and the closing phenylalanine or tryptophan. A D gene is named only where the DNA matches it firmly. Part of the rows lack a size; the others show once, few, many or a class for expanded clones.

D gene: .
clone size: .
V gene: TRBV19
J gene: TRBJ1-1
CDR3 DNA: TGTGCCAGTAGTGGCAGGGGTAACACTGAAGCTTTCTTT
CDR3 protein: CASSGRGNTEAFF

D gene: TRBD1
clone size: few
V gene: TRBV30
J gene: TRBJ1-2
CDR3 DNA: TGTGCCTGGAATTTGGACAGGAGCCTCTATGGCTACACCTTC
CDR3 protein: CAWNLDRSLYGYTF

D gene: .
clone size: .
V gene: TRBV12-3/TRBV12-4
J gene: TRBJ1-1
CDR3 DNA: TGTGCCAGTTGCAGGGATGGGAATGAAGCTTTCTTT
CDR3 protein: CASCRDGNEAFF

D gene: TRBD2
clone size: .
V gene: TRBV18
J gene: TRBJ2-3
CDR3 DNA: TGTGCCAGCTCAACGGGACTAGCGGGAGGGCGAGATACGCAGTATTTT
CDR3 protein: CASSTGLAGGRDTQYF

D gene: .
clone size: .
V gene: TRBV15
J gene: TRBJ1-5
CDR3 DNA: TGTGCCACCAGCAGAACTCCGGGAGAAGTCAATCAGCCCCAGCATTTT
CDR3 protein: CATSRTPGEVNQPQHF

D gene: TRBD2
clone size: .
V gene: TRBV5-1
J gene: TRBJ2-4
CDR3 DNA: TGCGCCAGCAGCTTGGTAGCGGGAGTTGCCAAAAACATTCAGTACTTC
CDR3 protein: CASSLVAGVAKNIQYF

D gene: .
clone size: .
V gene: TRBV27
J gene: TRBJ1-2
CDR3 DNA: TGTGCCAGCAGTTTAGTGGACAGCAACTATGGCTACACCTTC
CDR3 protein: CASSLVDSNYGYTF

D gene: TRBD1
clone size: .
V gene: TRBV24-1
J gene: TRBJ1-2
CDR3 DNA: TGTGCCACCAGTGCCCCCGGACAGGGGGCGGCCTACACCTTC
CDR3 protein: CATSAPGQGAAYTF

D gene: .
clone size: .
V gene: TRBV28
J gene: TRBJ2-2
CDR3 DNA: TGTGCCGTTAGAGGGTCCATCGCCGGGGAGCTGTTTTTT
CDR3 protein: CAVRGSIAGELFF

D gene: TRBD2
clone size: .
V gene: TRBV9
J gene: TRBJ2-3
CDR3 DNA: TGTGCCAGCAGTTATAGCGGGACAAGCACAGATACGCAGTATTTT
CDR3 protein: CASSYSGTSTDTQYF

D gene: TRBD2
clone size: .
V gene: TRBV19
J gene: TRBJ2-1
CDR3 DNA: TGTGCCAGTAACGGAGGGACTAACTACAATGAGCAGTTCTTC
CDR3 protein: CASNGGTNYNEQFF

D gene: .
clone size: .
V gene: TRBV6-5
J gene: TRBJ1-2
CDR3 DNA: TGTGCCAGCAGTTACGCGCAGGGAAGCGGCTACACCTTC
CDR3 protein: CASSYAQGSGYTF

D gene: .
clone size: .
V gene: TRBV18
J gene: TRBJ1-1
CDR3 DNA: TGTGCCAGCTCACCACTGGGGCAGCTCATGAACACTGAAGCTTTCTTT
CDR3 protein: CASSPLGQLMNTEAFF

D gene: TRBD2
clone size: .
V gene: TRBV3-1/TRBV3-2
J gene: TRBJ2-7
CDR3 DNA: TGTGCCAGCAGCCAAGGGGGACTAGCGGGAGCCTACGAGCAGTACTTC
CDR3 protein: CASSQGGLAGAYEQYF

D gene: .
clone size: .
V gene: TRBV5-1
J gene: TRBJ2-2
CDR3 DNA: TGCGCCAGCAGCTTGAGCGTTCGGGATACCGGGGAGCTGTTTTTT
CDR3 protein: CASSLSVRDTGELFF

D gene: TRBD1
clone size: .
V gene: TRBV5-1
J gene: TRBJ2-1
CDR3 DNA: TGCGCCAGCAGTCTCGGACAGGGGTCCTACAATGAGCAGTTCTTC
CDR3 protein: CASSLGQGSYNEQFF

D gene: TRBD1
clone size: .
V gene: TRBV29-1
J gene: TRBJ1-3
CDR3 DNA: TGCAGCGCAAGTACAGGGGAAGGGATAAACACCATATATTTT
CDR3 protein: CSASTGEGINTIYF

D gene: .
clone size: .
V gene: TRBV15
J gene: TRBJ1-2
CDR3 DNA: TGTGCCACCAGCAGACTAACCGGGACTCTGGCGACCTATGGCTACACCTTC
CDR3 protein: CATSRLTGTLATYGYTF

D gene: .
clone size: .
V gene: TRBV30
J gene: TRBJ1-4
CDR3 DNA: TGTGCCTGGAGTCCTAGACAGCGAGCTAATGAAAAACTGTTTTTT
CDR3 protein: CAWSPRQRANEKLFF

D gene: TRBD2
clone size: .
V gene: TRBV2
J gene: TRBJ2-1
CDR3 DNA: TGTGCCAGCAGTGTCTCTAGCGGGAGTAATGAGCAGTTCTTC
CDR3 protein: CASSVSSGSNEQFF

D gene: .
clone size: .
V gene: TRBV15
J gene: TRBJ1-4
CDR3 DNA: TGTGCCACCAGCAGAGAGGTTGTCACCGCAAAGCATGAAAAACTGTTTTTT
CDR3 protein: CATSREVVTAKHEKLFF

D gene: .
clone size: .
V gene: TRBV5-1
J gene: TRBJ1-5
CDR3 DNA: TGCGCCAGCAGCTTGGGCGGGATCGGCAATCAGCCCCAGCATTTT
CDR3 protein: CASSLGGIGNQPQHF

D gene: .
clone size: .
V gene: TRBV10-3
J gene: TRBJ1-1
CDR3 DNA: TGTGCCATCGGTGGAGACAGGTTTATGAACACTGAAGCTTTCTTT
CDR3 protein: CAIGGDRFMNTEAFF